Below, 26 T cell receptor beta chains from the same sample are listed, as sequenced in a study of blood T cell repertoires in COVID-19. Clones were read by immunoSEQ multiplex PCR, and TCRdb kept only the in-frame ones, dropping some. The sample shows about 180,000 clones, 82% of them seen only once. The sample comprised peripheral blood. These receptors were collected from a woman in her seventies with acute or convalescent COVID-19.

The chain links TRBV19 to TRBJ1-5; 8 bases fit TRBD1. Germline V gives CDR1 LNHDA, CDR2 SQIVND (reference sequence). With 7 bases clipped from V and 0 bases from J, the junction kept 8 bases outside the gene matches. The CDR3 runs 16 residues. The CDR3 loop is CASIGTGVNSNQPQHF. As DNA, the CDR3 is TGTGCCAGTATTGGGACAGGAGTCAATAGCAATCAGCCCCAGCATTTT.

The V gene is TRBV28, the J gene TRBJ2-5, with 8 bases aligning to TRBD1. The J segment lost 3 bases and the V segment lost 2 bases, leaving 11 bases of the junction unmatched. CDR1 and CDR2 from the germline V gene are MDHEN and SYDVKM. The CDR3 runs to 17 residues. The CDR3 loop is CASSLAGLTGVKETQYF. CDR3 sequence (DNA): TGTGCCAGCAGTTTAGCCGGACTGACAGGGGTCAAAGAGACCCAGTACTTC.

This sequence joins TRBV28 and TRBJ1-2; D is uncertain. V lost 8 bases and J lost 2, with 12 bases in between. The germline V gene encodes CDR1 MDHEN and CDR2 SYDVKM. The CDR3 is made up of 13 amino acids. The CDR3 sequence: CASAKSLNYGYTF. As DNA, the CDR3 is TGTGCCAGCGCGAAGAGCTTGAACTATGGCTACACCTTC.

The chain carries TRBV2 and TRBJ2-3; D not certain. This CDR3 region has 14 residues. Trimming shortened V by 4 bases and J by 2 bases, and 10 bases separated the two germline ends. CDR1 and CDR2 from the germline V gene are SNHLY and FYNNEI. The CDR3 bases are TGTGCCAGCAGTGCAGGAATAGACACAGATACGCAGTATTTT. Amino acids: CASSAGIDTDTQYF.

The V gene is TRBV30, the J gene TRBJ2-5; D is possibly TRBD1 (5 bases). The CDR3 sequence is 15 residues long. CDR1 and CDR2 from the germline V gene are GTSNPN and SVGIG (reference sequence). V lost 0 bases to trimming and J lost 4 bases, with 15 bases between them. CDR3 coding DNA: TGTGCCTGGAGTGTAACGCAGGGAAGAGGAGAGACCCAGTACTTC. This codes for CAWSVTQGRGETQYF.

This clone was found once. The chain has TRBV9 and TRBJ1-2; D possibly corresponds to TRBD1 (5 bases). This CDR3 is 16 amino acids long. Trimming shortened V by 4 bases and J by 4 bases, and 20 bases separated the two germline ends. CDR1 and CDR2 (germline): SGDLS, YYNGEE. The CDR3 here is CASSSRISGGSYGYTF. DNA of the CDR3: TGTGCCAGCAGCTCCCGCATATCTGGGGGGAGCTATGGCTACACCTTC.

The chain recombines TRBV2 with TRBJ1-5, with unresolved D. The length of the CDR3 is 15 residues. V was pared by 6 bases and J by 3 bases, with 15 bases between. Germline V gene sequence: CDR1 SNHLY, CDR2 FYNNEI. CDR3 protein: CASRPPGRVNQPQHF. CDR3 nucleotides: TGTGCCAGCAGGCCTCCTGGGAGGGTCAATCAGCCCCAGCATTTT.

The rearrangement uses TRBV7-2 and TRBJ2-3; no clear D. This CDR3 comprises 13 residues. The germline V gene has CDR1 SGHTA and CDR2 FQGNSA. Trimming pared 4 bases from V and 0 bases from J, leaving 5 bases between. This CDR3 is CASSSPSTDTQYF. DNA of the CDR3: TGTGCCAGCAGCTCCCCTAGCACAGATACGCAGTATTTT.

The CDR3 DNA is TGTGCCAGCAGTGAGGGTCGGTCTTCACCCCTCCACTTT. Translated, it gives CASSEGRSSPLHF. The rearrangement uses TRBV27 and TRBJ1-6; D is undetermined. V lost 5 bases and J lost 9, with 11 bases in between. Germline V gene data show CDR1 as MNHEY and CDR2 as SMNVEV (reference sequence). CDR3 length equals 13 residues.

The chain links TRBV5-6 to TRBJ1-2; tentative D call: TRBD1 (5 bases). The germline V gene encodes CDR1 SGHDT and CDR2 YYEEEE. This CDR3 is 14 amino acids long. V was pared by 4 bases and J by 3 bases, with 13 bases between. The CDR3 is CASSRGGGDYGYTF. CDR3 DNA sequence: TGTGCCAGCAGCCGCGGGGGAGGTGACTATGGCTACACCTTC. The variable domain in full, completed from reference TRBV5-6 and TRBJ1-2, reads DAGVTQSPTHLIKTRGQQVTLRCSPKSGHDTVSWYQQALGQGPQFIFQYYEEEERQRGNFPDRFSGHQFPNYSSELNVNALLLGDSALYLCASSRGGGDYGYTFGSGTRLTVV.

This chain links TRBV29-1 with TRBJ2-1; a possible D gene is TRBD1 (7 bases). Germline CDR1 SQVTM, CDR2 ANQGSEA. This CDR3 is built from 13 residues. Trimming shortened V by 5 bases and J by 2 bases, and 10 bases separated the two germline ends. The CDR3 sequence is CSVWRGPYNEQFF. As DNA, the CDR3 is TGCAGCGTTTGGAGGGGGCCCTACAATGAGCAGTTCTTC.

As DNA, the CDR3 is TGTGCCAGCAGCTTGCTAGCGGGAGGATTGTTTGAGCAGTACTTC. Amino acid sequence: CASSLLAGGLFEQYF. This chain joins TRBV5-6 and TRBJ2-7; TRBD2 matches 11 bases. The V and J ends lost 1 base and 7 bases, in that order; junction bases with no gene match: 7. The CDR3 is made up of 15 amino acids. Per germline, CDR1 SGHDT and CDR2 YYEEEE. Variable domain in full (rest from reference TRBV5-6 and TRBJ2-7): DAGVTQSPTHLIKTRGQQVTLRCSPKSGHDTVSWYQQALGQGPQFIFQYYEEEERQRGNFPDRFSGHQFPNYSSELNVNALLLGDSALYLCASSLLAGGLFEQYFGPGTRLTVT.

The J gene is TRBJ2-1, the V gene TRBV5-4; 7 bases fit TRBD1. Germline V CDR1 and CDR2: SGHNT, YYREEE (reference sequence). Losses at the gene ends were 2 bases for V and 10 bases for J; bases not matched to a gene: 9. CDR3 length equals 14 residues. CDR3 amino acids: CASSFGRGRLEQFF. DNA of the CDR3: TGTGCCAGCAGCTTTGGAAGGGGGCGACTCGAGCAGTTCTTC.

The chain carries TRBV7-2 and TRBJ2-7; D may be TRBD2 (6 bases). This CDR3 has 15 amino acids. Trimming removed 5 bases at V and 3 bases at J, with 17 bases between. Germline CDR1 reads SGHTA; CDR2 reads FQGNSA. In DNA form, the CDR3 reads TGTGCCAGCAGCCGCGCGGGGCAGGGACTCTACGAGCAGTACTTC. It encodes CASSRAGQGLYEQYF.

The chain links TRBV5-1 to TRBJ2-7; possibly TRBD2 for D (5 bases). Trimming removed 0 bases from V and 3 bases from J, with 16 bases in between. Germline values: CDR1 SGHRS, CDR2 YFSETQ. The CDR3 consists of 16 residues. This chain's CDR3 is CASSLGGSPESYEQYF. The CDR3 coding sequence is TGCGCCAGCAGCTTGGGAGGGAGCCCAGAGAGCTACGAGCAGTACTTC.

The chain recombines TRBV28 with TRBJ1-5; tentative D call: TRBD1 (5 bases). Trimming pared 6 bases from V and 4 bases from J, leaving 13 bases between. Germline CDR1 is MDHEN and CDR2 is SYDVKM. This CDR3 has 14 residues. The CDR3 DNA is TGTGCCAGCAGCCCCCGGGGGGGGAATCAGCCCCAGCATTTT. The encoded protein is CASSPRGGNQPQHF.

V and J are TRBV9 and TRBJ2-2; 9 bases agree with TRBD2. Losses at the gene ends were 0 bases for V and 4 bases for J; bases not matched to a gene: 4. This CDR3 spans 16 amino acids. The germline gives CDR1 SGDLS, CDR2 YYNGEE. CDR3 sequence reads: CASSVAGLALTGELFF. CDR3 sequence (DNA): TGTGCCAGCAGCGTAGCGGGACTAGCACTCACCGGGGAGCTGTTTTTT.

J is TRBJ2-7 and V is TRBV7-2; TRBD1 aligns across 7 bases. This CDR3 is 14 amino acids long. J gave up 2 bases and V 5 bases, and 6 bases lay outside the gene matches. Germline values: CDR1 SGHTA, CDR2 FQGNSA. DNA for the CDR3: TGTGCCAGCAGCCTTATAGGACAGGCCTACGAGCAGTACTTC. Amino acid sequence: CASSLIGQAYEQYF.

This clone has a handful of counts. V and J are TRBV7-2 and TRBJ1-1; D gene ambiguous. The V gene's germline CDR1 is SGHTA and CDR2 FQGNSA. This CDR3 comprises 14 residues. Trimming shortened V by 3 bases and J by 1 base, and 9 bases separated the two germline ends. This CDR3 is CASSLVHKNTEAFF. The CDR3, as DNA: TGTGCCAGCAGCTTGGTTCACAAGAACACTGAAGCTTTCTTT.

The V gene is TRBV28, the J gene TRBJ2-2; D gene ambiguous. Germline CDR1 reads MDHEN; CDR2 reads SYDVKM. The CDR3 spans 12 residues. The ends were cut back, 6 bases at V and 0 bases at J, with 2 bases in the middle. The CDR3 loop reads CASSSNTGELFF. CDR3 sequence (DNA): TGTGCCAGCAGCTCGAACACCGGGGAGCTGTTTTTT.

The chain carries TRBV11-3 and TRBJ1-5; tentatively, D is TRBD1 (6 bases). Trimming left V 2 bases short and J 0 bases short, with 14 bases between. Germline V CDR1 and CDR2: SGHNT, YENEEA. CDR3 length: 17 residues. In DNA form, the CDR3 reads TGTGCCAGCAGCTTAAGGGGGGGACTTTATAGCAATCAGCCCCAGCATTTT. The encoded protein is CASSLRGGLYSNQPQHF.

This chain connects TRBV19 to TRBJ2-1; 10 bases fit TRBD2. V dropped 4 bases and J dropped 6; count of bases not matched to a gene: 3. The CDR3 is 14 residues long. From germline, CDR1 is LNHDA and CDR2 SQIVND (reference sequence). The CDR3 coding sequence is TGTGCCAGTAGTACGACTAGCGGGCTCAATGAGCAGTTCTTC. It is translated as CASSTTSGLNEQFF.

V gene TRBV5-6 combines with J gene TRBJ1-1; D is unresolved. Trimming took 0 bases from V and 1 from J, leaving 7 bases between them. CDR1 is SGHDT, CDR2 YYEEEE, per germline. The CDR3 consists of 14 residues. Here the CDR3 reads CASSLDHGNTEAFF. The DNA for the CDR3 is TGTGCCAGCAGCTTGGATCACGGGAACACTGAAGCTTTCTTT.

Note on this clone: Additional DNA sequences in this sample encode the identical CDR3. The rearrangement joins TRBV6-2 or TRBV6-3 to TRBJ1-5, with D possibly matching TRBD1 (5 bases). Germline CDR1 and CDR2: MNHEY and SVGEGT. V was clipped by 2 bases and J by 4 bases, with 9 bases between them. The CDR3 runs 14 residues. Here the CDR3 reads CASSYGGGNQPQHF. The CDR3, as DNA: TGTGCCAGCAGTTACGGGGGGGGAAATCAGCCCCAGCATTTT.

V is TRBV19 and J is TRBJ1-2; D unclear. The CDR3 has 14 amino acids. Germline V lookup: CDR1 LNHDA, CDR2 SQIVND (reference sequence). V lost 1 base, J lost 4 bases, and 10 bases lay in between. In DNA, the CDR3 is TGTGCCAGTAGTATAGGGCCGACATCCTATGGCTACACCTTC. This encodes CASSIGPTSYGYTF.

The genes are TRBV7-2 and TRBJ2-3, with 8 bases identical to TRBD1. The J segment lost 5 bases and the V segment lost 1 base, leaving 8 bases of the junction unmatched. Germline V gene sequence: CDR1 SGHTA, CDR2 FQGNSA. The CDR3 length is 16 residues. The CDR3 protein is CASSLEWSGGRDTQYF. The DNA for the CDR3 is TGTGCCAGCAGCTTAGAATGGTCAGGGGGCAGAGATACGCAGTATTTT.